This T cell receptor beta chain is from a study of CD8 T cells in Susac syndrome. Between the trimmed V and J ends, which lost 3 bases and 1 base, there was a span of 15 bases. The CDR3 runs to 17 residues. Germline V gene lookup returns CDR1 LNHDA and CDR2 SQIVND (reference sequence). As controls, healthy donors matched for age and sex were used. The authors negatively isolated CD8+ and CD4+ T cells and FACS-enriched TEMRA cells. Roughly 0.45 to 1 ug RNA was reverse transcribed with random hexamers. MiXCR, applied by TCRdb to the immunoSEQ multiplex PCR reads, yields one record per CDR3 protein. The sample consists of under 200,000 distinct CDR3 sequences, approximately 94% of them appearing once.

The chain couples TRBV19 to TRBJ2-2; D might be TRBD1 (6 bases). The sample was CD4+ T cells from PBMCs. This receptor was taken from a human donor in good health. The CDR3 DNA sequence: TGTGCCAGTAGTATCATACAGGGAAGGGGGAACACCGGGGAGCTGTTTTTT. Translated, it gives CASSIIQGRGNTGELFF.